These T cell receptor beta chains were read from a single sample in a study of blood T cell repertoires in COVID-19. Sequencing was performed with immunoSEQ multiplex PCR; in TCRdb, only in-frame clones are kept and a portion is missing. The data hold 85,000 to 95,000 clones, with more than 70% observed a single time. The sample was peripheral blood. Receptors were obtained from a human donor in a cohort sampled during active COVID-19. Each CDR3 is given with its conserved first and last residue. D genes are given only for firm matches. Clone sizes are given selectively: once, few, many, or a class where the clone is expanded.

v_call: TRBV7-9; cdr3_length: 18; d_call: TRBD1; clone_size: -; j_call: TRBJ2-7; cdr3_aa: CASSWTPVGTGSPYEQYF; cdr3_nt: TGTGCCAGCAGCTGGACCCCGGTGGGGACAGGATCCCCCTACGAGCAGTACTTC
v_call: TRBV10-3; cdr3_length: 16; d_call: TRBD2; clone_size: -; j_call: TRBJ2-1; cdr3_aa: CAISEDPSGVTNEQFF; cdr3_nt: TGTGCCATCAGTGAGGATCCTAGCGGGGTGACCAATGAGCAGTTCTTC
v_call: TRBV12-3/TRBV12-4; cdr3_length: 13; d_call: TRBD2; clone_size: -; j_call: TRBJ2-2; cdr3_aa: CASSGTRTGELFF; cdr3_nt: TGTGCCAGCAGTGGGACTAGAACGGGGGAGCTGTTTTTT
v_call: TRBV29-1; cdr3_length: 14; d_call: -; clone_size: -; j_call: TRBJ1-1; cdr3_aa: CSVDTGGAGTEAFF; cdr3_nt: TGCAGCGTTGATACTGGGGGCGCGGGCACTGAAGCTTTCTTT
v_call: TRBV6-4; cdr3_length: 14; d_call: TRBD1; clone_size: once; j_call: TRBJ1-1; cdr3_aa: CASSNTDRATEAFF; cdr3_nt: TGTGCCAGCTCCAATACCGACAGGGCCACTGAAGCTTTCTTT
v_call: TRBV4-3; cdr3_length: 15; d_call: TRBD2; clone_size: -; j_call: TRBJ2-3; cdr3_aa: CASSPGLARPDTQYF; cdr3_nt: TGCGCCAGCAGTCCGGGACTAGCGAGACCAGATACGCAGTATTTT
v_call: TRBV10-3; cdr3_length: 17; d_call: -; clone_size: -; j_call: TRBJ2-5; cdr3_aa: CAISALGGGKYQETQYF; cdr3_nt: TGTGCCATCAGTGCCCTAGGAGGGGGCAAGTACCAAGAGACCCAGTACTTC
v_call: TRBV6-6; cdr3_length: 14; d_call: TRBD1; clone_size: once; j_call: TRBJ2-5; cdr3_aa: CASSYRTGQETQYF; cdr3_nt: TGTGCCAGCAGTTACAGGACAGGCCAAGAGACCCAGTACTTC
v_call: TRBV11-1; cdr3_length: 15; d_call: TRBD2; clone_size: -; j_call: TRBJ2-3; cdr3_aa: CASSLPSGTTDTQYF; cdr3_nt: TGTGCCAGCAGCTTACCTAGCGGAACTACAGATACGCAGTATTTT
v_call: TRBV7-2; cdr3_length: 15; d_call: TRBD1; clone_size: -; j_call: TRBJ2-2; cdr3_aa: CASSLDRDGTGELFF; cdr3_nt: TGTGCCAGCAGCCTCGACAGGGACGGCACCGGGGAGCTGTTTTTT
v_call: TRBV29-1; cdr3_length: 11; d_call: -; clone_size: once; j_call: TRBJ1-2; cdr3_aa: CSVARDYGYTF; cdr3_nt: TGCAGCGTTGCCAGGGACTATGGCTACACCTTC
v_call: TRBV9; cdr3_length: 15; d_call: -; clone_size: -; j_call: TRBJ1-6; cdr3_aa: CASSAGAAYNSPLHF; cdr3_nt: TGTGCCAGCAGCGCAGGGGCGGCCTATAATTCACCCCTCCACTTT
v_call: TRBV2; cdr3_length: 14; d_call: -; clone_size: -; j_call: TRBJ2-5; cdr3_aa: CASSDLASGETQYF; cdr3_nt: TGTGCCAGCAGTGATTTGGCCTCGGGGGAGACCCAGTACTTC
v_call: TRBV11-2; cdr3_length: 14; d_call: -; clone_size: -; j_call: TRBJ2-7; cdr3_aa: CASSPQAGGGEQYF; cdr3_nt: TGTGCCAGCAGCCCGCAGGCAGGGGGAGGTGAGCAGTACTTC
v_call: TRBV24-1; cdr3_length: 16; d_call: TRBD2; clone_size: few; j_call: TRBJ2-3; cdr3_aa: CATSDVSGTSTDTQYF; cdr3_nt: TGTGCCACCAGTGACGTGAGCGGGACTAGCACAGATACGCAGTATTTT
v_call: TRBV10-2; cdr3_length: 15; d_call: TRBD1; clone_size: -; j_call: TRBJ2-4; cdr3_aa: CASRGDRGAKNIQYF; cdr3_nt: TGCGCCAGCAGGGGGGACAGGGGAGCCAAAAACATTCAGTACTTC
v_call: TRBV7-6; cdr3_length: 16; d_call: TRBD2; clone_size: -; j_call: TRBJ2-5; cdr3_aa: CASSLASSGRRETQYF; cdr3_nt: TGTGCCAGCAGCTTAGCGTCTAGCGGGAGACGGGAGACCCAGTACTTC
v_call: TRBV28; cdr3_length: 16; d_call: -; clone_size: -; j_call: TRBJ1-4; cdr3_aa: CASRGALGASNEKLFF; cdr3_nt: TGTGCCAGCAGAGGCGCTCTAGGGGCTTCTAATGAAAAACTGTTTTTT
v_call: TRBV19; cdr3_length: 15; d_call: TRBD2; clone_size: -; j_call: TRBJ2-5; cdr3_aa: CASSTLLAGGETQYF; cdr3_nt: TGTGCCAGTAGTACCCTGTTAGCGGGCGGAGAGACCCAGTACTTC
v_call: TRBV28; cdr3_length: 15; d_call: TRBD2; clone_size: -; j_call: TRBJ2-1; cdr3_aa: CASSAGLAGVGEQFF; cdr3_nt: TGTGCCAGCAGTGCGGGACTAGCGGGAGTGGGGGAGCAGTTCTTC
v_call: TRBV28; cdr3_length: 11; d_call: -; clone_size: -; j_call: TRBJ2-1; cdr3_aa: CASSAWAEQFF; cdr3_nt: TGTGCCAGCAGTGCTTGGGCTGAGCAGTTCTTC
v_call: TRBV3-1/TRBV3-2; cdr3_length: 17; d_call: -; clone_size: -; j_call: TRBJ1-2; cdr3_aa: CASSQDRGAGQNYGYTF; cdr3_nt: TGTGCCAGCAGCCAAGATCGGGGGGCAGGGCAAAACTATGGCTACACCTTC
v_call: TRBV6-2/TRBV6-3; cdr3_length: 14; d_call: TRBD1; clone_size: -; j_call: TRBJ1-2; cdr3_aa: CASSPGQILKGYTF; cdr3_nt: TGTGCCAGCAGCCCGGGACAGATCCTTAAAGGCTACACCTTC
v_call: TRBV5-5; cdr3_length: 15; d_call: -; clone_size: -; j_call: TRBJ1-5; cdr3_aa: CASSFAGDSNQPQHF; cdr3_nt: TGTGCCAGCAGCTTCGCAGGGGATAGCAATCAGCCCCAGCATTTT
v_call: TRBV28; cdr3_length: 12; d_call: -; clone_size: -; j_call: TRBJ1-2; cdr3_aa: CASSARGRGYTF; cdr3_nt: TGTGCCAGCAGTGCCAGGGGCCGCGGCTACACCTTC
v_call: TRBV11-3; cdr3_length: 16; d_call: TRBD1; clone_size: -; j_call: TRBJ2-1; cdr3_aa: CASSPRAGQGGNEQFF; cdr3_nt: TGTGCCAGCAGCCCCAGAGCTGGACAGGGGGGAAATGAGCAGTTCTTC
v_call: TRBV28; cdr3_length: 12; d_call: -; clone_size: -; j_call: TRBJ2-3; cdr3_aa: CASKTSGRAEYF; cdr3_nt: TGTGCCAGCAAAACCTCTGGGCGGGCGGAGTATTTT
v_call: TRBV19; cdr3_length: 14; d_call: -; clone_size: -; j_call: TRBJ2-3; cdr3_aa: CASSNLQGTDTQYF; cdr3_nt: TGTGCCAGTTCGAACCTTCAGGGAACGGATACGCAGTATTTT
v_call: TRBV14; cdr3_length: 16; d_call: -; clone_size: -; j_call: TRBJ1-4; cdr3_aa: CASSPRKGATNEKLFF; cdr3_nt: TGTGCCAGCAGCCCCCGTAAAGGGGCAACTAATGAAAAACTGTTTTTT